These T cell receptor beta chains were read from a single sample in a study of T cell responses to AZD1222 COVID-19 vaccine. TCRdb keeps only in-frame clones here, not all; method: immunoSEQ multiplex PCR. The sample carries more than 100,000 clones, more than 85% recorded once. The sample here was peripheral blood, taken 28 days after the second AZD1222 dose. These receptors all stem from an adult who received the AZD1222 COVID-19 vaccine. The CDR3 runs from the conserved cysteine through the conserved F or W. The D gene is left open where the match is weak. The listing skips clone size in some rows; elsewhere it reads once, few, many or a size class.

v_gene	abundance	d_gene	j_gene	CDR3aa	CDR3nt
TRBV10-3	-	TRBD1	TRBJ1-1	CAISEVGDRGDNTEAFF	TGTGCCATCAGTGAGGTAGGAGACAGGGGAGATAACACTGAAGCTTTCTTT
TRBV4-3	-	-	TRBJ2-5	CASSPGGGSAVETQYF	TGCGCCAGCAGCCCTGGGGGCGGTTCGGCAGTAGAGACCCAGTACTTC
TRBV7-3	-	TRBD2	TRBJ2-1	CASSPGLAGNEQFF	TGTGCCAGCAGCCCCGGACTAGCGGGGAATGAGCAGTTCTTC
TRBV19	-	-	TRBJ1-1	CASSIVWGTTEAFF	TGTGCCAGTAGTATAGTGTGGGGGACCACTGAAGCTTTCTTT
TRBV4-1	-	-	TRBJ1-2	CASSQVETGPSYGYTF	TGCGCCAGCAGCCAAGTTGAGACAGGCCCTAGCTATGGCTACACCTTC
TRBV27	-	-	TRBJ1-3	CASSLRGSSSGNTIYF	TGTGCCAGCAGTTTAAGGGGGTCGAGCTCTGGAAACACCATATATTTT
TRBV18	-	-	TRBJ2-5	CASSPGQLQETQYF	TGTGCCAGCTCACCGGGGCAGCTCCAAGAGACCCAGTACTTC
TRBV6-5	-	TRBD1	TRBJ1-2	CAIGDRHYGYTF	TGTGCCATTGGGGACAGGCACTATGGCTACACCTTC
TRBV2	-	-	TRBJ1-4	CASSWTDPNEKLFF	TGTGCCAGCAGTTGGACAGACCCTAATGAAAAACTGTTTTTT
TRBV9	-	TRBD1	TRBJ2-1	CASSPLGTGNNEQFF	TGTGCCAGCAGCCCACTAGGGACAGGGAACAATGAGCAGTTCTTC
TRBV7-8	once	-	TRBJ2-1	CASSLATGPNNEQFF	TGTGCCAGCAGCTTAGCAACCGGACCGAACAATGAGCAGTTCTTC
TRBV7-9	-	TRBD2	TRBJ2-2	CASSGSGGTGELFF	TGTGCCAGCAGCGGAAGCGGGGGCACCGGGGAGCTGTTTTTT
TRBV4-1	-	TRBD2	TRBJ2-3	CASRHLAGGDTDTQYF	TGCGCCAGCAGGCATCTAGCGGGGGGTGACACAGATACGCAGTATTTT
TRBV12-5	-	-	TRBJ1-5	CASGPSNQPQHF	TGTGCTAGTGGCCCCAGCAATCAGCCCCAGCATTTT
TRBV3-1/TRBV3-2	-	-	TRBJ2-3	CASSQRDLRTDTQYF	TGTGCCAGCAGCCAACGGGACCTGCGCACAGATACGCAGTATTTT
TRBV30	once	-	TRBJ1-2	CAWSMTVEYGYTF	TGTGCCTGGAGTATGACAGTGGAGTATGGCTACACCTTC
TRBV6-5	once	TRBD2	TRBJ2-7	CASSSVAGTYEQYF	TGTGCCAGCAGTTCCGTAGCGGGGACCTACGAGCAGTACTTC
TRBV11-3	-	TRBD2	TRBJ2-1	CASSLEGAMGIAGGPHEQFF	TGTGCCAGCAGCTTAGAGGGGGCCATGGGGATAGCGGGAGGGCCCCATGAGCAGTTCTTC
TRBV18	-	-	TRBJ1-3	CASSQADPHSGNTIYF	TGTGCCAGCTCTCAGGCGGACCCTCACTCTGGAAACACCATATATTTT
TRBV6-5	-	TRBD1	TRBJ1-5	CASSSGQAGVQPQHF	TGTGCCAGCAGTTCGGGACAGGCTGGGGTTCAGCCCCAGCATTTT
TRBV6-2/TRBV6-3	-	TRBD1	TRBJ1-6	CASSPSGRGLGGPLHF	TGTGCCAGCAGTCCCTCTGGCAGGGGGTTAGGTGGACCCCTCCACTTT
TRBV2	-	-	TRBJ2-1	CASEAGSSYNEQFF	TGTGCCAGCGAGGCGGGGAGCTCCTACAATGAGCAGTTCTTC
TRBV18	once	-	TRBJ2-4	CASSPRDKNIQYF	TGTGCCAGCTCACCACGGGACAAAAACATTCAGTACTTC
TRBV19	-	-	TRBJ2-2	CASSNRVSMAGELFF	TGTGCCAGTAGTAACAGGGTATCAATGGCCGGGGAGCTGTTTTTT